The clone carrying this TCR beta chain occurred many times. TCR beta libraries were built with iRepertoire HTBI primers and Arm-PCR of CDR3 regions. TCRdb analysed the multiplex PCR reads with MiXCR anew, one entry per CDR3 protein. The data contain roughly 260,000 distinct CDR3 sequences, around 19% of them seen just once; the ten biggest clones take up approximately 14%. The V and J ends lost 3 bases and 4 bases, in that order; junction bases with no gene match: 6. This CDR3 region has 14 residues. CDR1 and CDR2 from the germline V gene are DFQATT and SNEGSKA (reference sequence). The time point was: newly diagnosed GD, antithyroid drugs for less than 3 months. Researchers made the TCR library from RNA that was extracted from PBMCs. All patients originated from an endocrinology department located in Xi'an, China. These data originate in a study of regulatory T cells in long-lasting Graves disease.

The sample was also linked to a second study, of T cells in Graves' hyperthyroidism and ophthalmopathy. This second study notes: TCR CDR3 underwent first-round RT-PCR with the HTBI primer set.

Sequencing used peripheral blood mononuclear cells (PBMCs), obtained at new diagnosis, from a patient treated with antithyroid drugs. The rearrangement links TRBV20-1 to TRBJ1-1; 9 nucleotides agree with TRBD1. The clonotype was recovered from a woman younger than 45 with Graves disease. This chain's CDR3 is CSASMGQGGTEAFF. The CDR3 DNA follows: TGCAGTGCTAGCATGGGACAGGGAGGCACTGAAGCTTTCTTT.